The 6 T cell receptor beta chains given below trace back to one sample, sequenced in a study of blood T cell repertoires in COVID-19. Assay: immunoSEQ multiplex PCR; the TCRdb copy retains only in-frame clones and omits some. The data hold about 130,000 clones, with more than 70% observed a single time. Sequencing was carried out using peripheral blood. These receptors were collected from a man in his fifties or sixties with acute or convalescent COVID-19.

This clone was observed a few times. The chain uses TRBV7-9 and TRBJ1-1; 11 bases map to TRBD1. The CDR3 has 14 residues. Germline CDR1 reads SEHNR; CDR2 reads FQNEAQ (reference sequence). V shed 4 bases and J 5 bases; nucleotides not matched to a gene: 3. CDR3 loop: CASSSGQGETEAFF. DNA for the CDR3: TGTGCCAGCAGCTCGGGACAGGGGGAAACTGAAGCTTTCTTT.

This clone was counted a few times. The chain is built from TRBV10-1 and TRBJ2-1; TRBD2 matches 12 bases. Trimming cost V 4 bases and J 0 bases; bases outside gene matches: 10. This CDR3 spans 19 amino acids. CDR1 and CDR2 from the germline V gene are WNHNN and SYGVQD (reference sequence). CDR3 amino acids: CASSAPGTSGQRSYNEQFF. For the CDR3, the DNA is TGCGCCAGCAGTGCCCCCGGGACTAGCGGGCAGCGCTCCTACAATGAGCAGTTCTTC.

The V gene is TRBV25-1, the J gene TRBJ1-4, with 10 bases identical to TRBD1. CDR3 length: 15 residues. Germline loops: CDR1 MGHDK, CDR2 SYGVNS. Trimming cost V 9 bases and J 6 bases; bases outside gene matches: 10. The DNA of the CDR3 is TGTGCCAGTGGGGAAACCGGGACAGGGGATGAAAAACTGTTTTTT. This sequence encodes CASGETGTGDEKLFF.

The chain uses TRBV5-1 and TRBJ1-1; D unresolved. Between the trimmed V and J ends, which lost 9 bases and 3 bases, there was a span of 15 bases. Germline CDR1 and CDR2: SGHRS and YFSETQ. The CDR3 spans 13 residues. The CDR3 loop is CATTDGLHTEAFF. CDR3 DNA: TGCGCCACAACAGATGGATTACACACTGAAGCTTTCTTT.

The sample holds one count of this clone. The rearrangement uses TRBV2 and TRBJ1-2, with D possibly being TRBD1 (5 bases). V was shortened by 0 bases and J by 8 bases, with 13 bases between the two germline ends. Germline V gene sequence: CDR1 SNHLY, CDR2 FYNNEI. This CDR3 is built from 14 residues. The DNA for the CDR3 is TGTGCCAGCAGTGAAGCTATCAGGGTCGGGGGCTACACCTTC. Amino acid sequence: CASSEAIRVGGYTF. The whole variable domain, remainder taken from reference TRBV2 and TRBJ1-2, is EPEVTQTPSHQVTQMGQEVILRCVPISNHLYFYWYRQILGQKVEFLVSFYNNEISEKSEIFDDQFSVERPDGSNFTLKIRSTKLEDSAMYFCASSEAIRVGGYTFGSGTRLTVV.

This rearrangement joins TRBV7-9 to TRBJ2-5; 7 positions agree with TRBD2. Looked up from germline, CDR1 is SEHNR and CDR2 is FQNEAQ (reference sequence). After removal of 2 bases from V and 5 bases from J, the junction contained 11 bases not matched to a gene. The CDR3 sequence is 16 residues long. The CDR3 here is CASSLSLGLDRETQYF. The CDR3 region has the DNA TGTGCCAGCAGCTTATCTCTAGGACTAGATCGGGAGACCCAGTACTTC.